This entry lists 10 T cell receptor beta chains sequenced from one sample in a study of CD8 T cells in Susac syndrome. RNA, at about 0.45 to 1 ug, was reverse transcribed with random hexamers. TCRdb passed the immunoSEQ multiplex PCR reads through MiXCR, listing each CDR3 protein once. The sample contains about 200,000 distinct CDR3 sequences, about 95% of which appear only once. Sequencing was carried out using CD4+ T cells from PBMCs. The receptors were sampled from a human donor with multiple sclerosis.

The V gene is TRBV6-6, the J gene TRBJ2-5; 8 nucleotides align to TRBD1. The CDR3 has 15 amino acids. CDR1 and CDR2 (germline): MNHNY, SVGAGI (reference sequence). With 7 bases clipped from V and 1 base from J, the junction kept 8 bases outside the gene matches. CDR3 loop: CASIPRDRSQETQYF. The CDR3 DNA follows: TGTGCCAGCATCCCCCGGGACAGGAGCCAAGAGACCCAGTACTTC.

The gene calls are TRBV5-6 and TRBJ2-7, with D maybe TRBD2 (5 bases). Germline CDR1 and CDR2: SGHDT and YYEEEE. There are 14 residues in the CDR3. The V and J ends lost 3 bases and 1 base respectively, with 11 bases between them. CDR3 nucleotides: TGTGCCAGCAGCTCAAGTCGGGGATCCTACGAGCAGTACTTC. It specifies CASSSSRGSYEQYF.

V gene TRBV29-1 combines with J gene TRBJ1-1, with a weak D call TRBD1 (6 bases). Germline lookup yields CDR1 SQVTM and CDR2 ANQGSEA. This CDR3 is 12 amino acids long. Deletions cut 7 bases from V and 13 bases from J, with 22 bases between. The CDR3 nucleotides read TGCAGCGCTAGATCTTGGACAGAGGAGATTTTCTTT. Its translation: CSARSWTEEIFF.

V and J are TRBV20-1 and TRBJ2-4, with TRBD1 matching over 11 bases. From germline, CDR1 is DFQATT and CDR2 SNEGSKA (reference sequence). Trimming removed 1 base from V and 8 bases from J; junction bases left unmatched: 7. The CDR3 runs 15 residues. CDR3 protein: CSARAGTGGMYIQYF. The CDR3 DNA reads TGCAGTGCTAGAGCCGGGACAGGGGGGATGTACATTCAGTACTTC.

This clonotype was seen a single time. The chain couples TRBV9 to TRBJ1-2; a weak D match, TRBD1 (6 bases). Trimming left V 2 bases short and J 4 bases short, with 9 bases between. This CDR3 has 13 residues. From germline, CDR1 is SGDLS and CDR2 YYNGEE. The CDR3 nucleotides read TGTGCCAGCAGCGTGACAGGTTCCTATGGCTACACCTTC. Translated: CASSVTGSYGYTF.

CDR3: CASSLNRDIGMFF. The CDR3 nucleotides are TGTGCCAGCAGTTTAAACCGAGACATCGGAATGTTTTTT. The J gene is TRBJ1-4, the V gene TRBV12-3 or TRBV12-4; no definite D call. V shed 2 bases and J shed 15 bases, with 16 bases lying between them. The CDR3 is 13 residues long.

V is TRBV9 and J is TRBJ1-6, with 8 bases fitting TRBD1. Germline V lookup: CDR1 SGDLS, CDR2 YYNGEE. V lost 4 bases to trimming and J lost 5 bases; unmatched junction nucleotides: 5. The CDR3 covers 15 residues. CDR3: CASSSYRGNNSPLHF. In nucleotides, the CDR3 is TGTGCCAGCAGCTCATACAGGGGGAATAATTCACCCCTCCACTTT. Full variable domain (rest looked up from reference TRBV9 and TRBJ1-6): DSGVTQTPKHLITATGQRVTLRCSPRSGDLSVYWYQQSLDQGLQFLIQYYNGEERAKGNILERFSAQQFPDLHSELNLSSLELGDSALYFCASSSYRGNNSPLHFGNGTRLTVT.

This clonotype was found once. The chain uses TRBV15 and TRBJ2-3; a possible D gene is TRBD2 (6 bases). CDR3 size: 15 residues. Germline V gene sequence: CDR1 LNHNV, CDR2 YYDKDF (reference sequence). Deletions cut 5 bases from V and 0 bases from J, with 12 bases between. In DNA form, the CDR3 reads TGTGCCACCAGCGTTAGACTAGGGAGCACAGATACGCAGTATTTT. Residues: CATSVRLGSTDTQYF.

The chain employs TRBV30 and TRBJ2-5; the D is unclear. The germline V and J ends were trimmed by 5 bases and 4 bases, with 8 bases remaining between them. CDR1 GTSNPN and CDR2 SVGIG come from the germline V gene (reference sequence). The CDR3 consists of 11 residues. CDR3 in amino acids: CAWGKGETQYF. CDR3 nucleotide sequence: TGTGCCTGGGGGAAGGGAGAGACCCAGTACTTC.

This clonotype was seen only once. DNA of the CDR3: TGCAGTGCTATTGACAGGGGGCCTTCGAATGAAAAACTGTTTTTT. The encoded protein is CSAIDRGPSNEKLFF. V usage is TRBV20-1 and J usage is TRBJ1-4, with 10 positions matching TRBD1. V lost 4 bases, J lost 5 bases, and 7 bases stayed unmatched. The germline V gene has CDR1 DFQATT and CDR2 SNEGSKA (reference sequence). The CDR3 loop spans 15 amino acids.